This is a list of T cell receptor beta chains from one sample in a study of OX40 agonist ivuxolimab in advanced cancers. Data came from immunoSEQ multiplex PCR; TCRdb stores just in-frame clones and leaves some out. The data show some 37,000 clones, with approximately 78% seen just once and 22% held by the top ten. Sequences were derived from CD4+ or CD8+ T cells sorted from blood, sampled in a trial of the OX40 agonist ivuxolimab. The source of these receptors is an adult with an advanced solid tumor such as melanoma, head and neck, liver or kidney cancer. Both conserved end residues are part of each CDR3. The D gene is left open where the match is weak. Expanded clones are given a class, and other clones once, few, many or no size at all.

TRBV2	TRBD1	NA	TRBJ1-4	CASSEGDRGQKLFF	TGTGCCAGCAGTGAAGGGGACAGGGGGCAAAAACTGTTTTTT
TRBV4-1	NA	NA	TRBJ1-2	CASSQDLRDSYGYTF	TGCGCCAGCAGCCAAGATTTGAGGGACTCCTATGGCTACACCTTC
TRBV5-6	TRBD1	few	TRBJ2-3	CASSVRTGTAFTDTQYF	TGTGCCAGCAGCGTCCGAACCGGGACAGCCTTCACAGATACGCAGTATTTT
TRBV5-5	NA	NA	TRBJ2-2	CASSLGRTSNTGELFF	TGTGCCAGCAGCTTGGGTAGGACTTCGAACACCGGGGAGCTGTTTTTT
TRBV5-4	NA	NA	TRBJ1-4	CASSPNRALNEKLFF	TGTGCCAGCAGCCCGAACCGGGCCCTTAATGAAAAACTGTTTTTT
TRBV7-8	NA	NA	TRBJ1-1	CASSIAQGRTEAFF	TGTGCCAGCAGCATAGCCCAGGGGAGGACTGAAGCTTTCTTT
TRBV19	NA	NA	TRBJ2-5	CASRPGRLGPGETQYF	TGTGCCAGTAGGCCAGGGCGGCTGGGGCCCGGAGAGACCCAGTACTTC
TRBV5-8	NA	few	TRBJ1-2	CASSSSDSRGYTF	NA
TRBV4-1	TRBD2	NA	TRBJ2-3	CASSQASLAGYTDTQYF	TGCGCCAGCAGCCAAGCGTCGCTAGCGGGTTACACAGATACGCAGTATTTT
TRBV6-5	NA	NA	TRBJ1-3	CASSKEGSSGNTIYF	TGTGCCAGCAGTAAGGAGGGCTCATCTGGAAACACCATATATTTT
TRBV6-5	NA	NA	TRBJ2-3	CASSASVTDTQYF	TGTGCCAGCAGTGCCTCAGTGACAGATACGCAGTATTTT
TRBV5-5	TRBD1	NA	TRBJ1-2	CASTPGGYYGYTF	TGTGCCAGCACCCCAGGGGGCTACTATGGCTACACCTTC
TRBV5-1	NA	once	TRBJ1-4	CASSRNPSSTNEKLFF	TGCGCCAGCAGCCGCAATCCGTCTTCAACTAATGAAAAACTGTTTTTT
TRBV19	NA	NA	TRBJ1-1	CASSPQGPEGTEAFF	TGTGCCAGTAGTCCTCAAGGGCCCGAAGGGACTGAAGCTTTCTTT
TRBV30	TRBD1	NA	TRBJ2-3	CAWDRGQTDTQYF	TGTGCCTGGGACAGGGGGCAAACAGATACGCAGTATTTT
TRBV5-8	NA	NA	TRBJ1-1	CASSFRPSSPKNTEAFF	TGTGCCAGCAGCTTTAGACCAAGCAGTCCAAAAAACACTGAAGCTTTCTTT
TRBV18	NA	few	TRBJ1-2	CASFGDGGLGYTF	TGTGCCAGCTTTGGGGACGGCGGCCTAGGCTACACCTTC
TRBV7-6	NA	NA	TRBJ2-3	CASSLGALTDTQYF	TGTGCCAGCAGCTTAGGGGCTTTAACAGATACGCAGTATTTT
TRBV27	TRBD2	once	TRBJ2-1	CASSRLAGGNEQFF	TGTGCCAGCAGTCGACTAGCGGGGGGCAATGAGCAGTTCTTC
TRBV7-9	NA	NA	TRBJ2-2	CASSLVSTNTGELFF	TGTGCCAGCAGCTTAGTTTCTACTAACACCGGGGAGCTGTTTTTT
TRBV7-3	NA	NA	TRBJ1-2	CASSPDSHYGYTF	TGTGCCAGCAGCCCGGACAGCCACTATGGCTACACCTTC
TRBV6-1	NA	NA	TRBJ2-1	CASSEKGMSQPPEQFF	TGTGCCAGCAGTGAGAAAGGAATGAGTCAGCCGCCAGAGCAGTTCTTC
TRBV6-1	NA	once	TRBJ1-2	CASSVEIYGYTF	TGTGCCAGCAGTGTCGAAATCTATGGCTACACCTTC
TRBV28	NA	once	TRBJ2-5	CASRNDRSPQETQYF	TGTGCCAGCAGGAATGACCGTTCCCCCCAGGAGACCCAGTACTTC
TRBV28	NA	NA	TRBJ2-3	CASSLTGDTDTQYF	TGTGCCAGCAGTTTAACCGGGGACACAGATACGCAGTATTTT
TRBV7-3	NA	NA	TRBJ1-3	CASSLGTGSTIYF	TGTGCCAGCAGTCTAGGGACTGGGAGCACCATATATTTT
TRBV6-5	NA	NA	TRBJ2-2	CASRESSTGELFF	TGTGCCAGCAGGGAGAGCAGCACCGGGGAGCTGTTTTTT
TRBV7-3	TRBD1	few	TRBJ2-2	CASSLRPQGFTGELFF	TGTGCCAGCAGCTTAAGACCACAGGGGTTCACCGGGGAGCTGTTTTTT
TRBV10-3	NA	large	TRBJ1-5	CAISGAGSNQPQHF	TGTGCCATCAGTGGGGCAGGCTCCAATCAGCCCCAGCATTTT
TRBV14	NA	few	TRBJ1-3	CASSQAYTIYF	TGTGCCAGCAGCCAGGCTTACACCATATATTTT
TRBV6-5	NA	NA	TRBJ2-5	CASSLTRGETQYF	TGTGCCAGCAGTTTAACCCGTGGAGAGACCCAGTACTTC
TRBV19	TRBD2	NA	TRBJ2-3	CASSVWASGNTDTQYF	TGTGCCAGTAGTGTTTGGGCTAGCGGTAACACAGATACGCAGTATTTT
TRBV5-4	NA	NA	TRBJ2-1	CASSLARNDEQFF	TGTGCCAGCAGCTTGGCGAGAAACGATGAGCAGTTCTTC
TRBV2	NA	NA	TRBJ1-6	CASSVAGTTSPLHF	TGTGCCAGCAGTGTGGCCGGGACTACTTCACCCCTCCACTTT
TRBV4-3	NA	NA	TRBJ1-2	CASSQDQEGYGYTF	TGCGCCAGCAGCCAAGATCAAGAGGGCTATGGCTACACCTTC
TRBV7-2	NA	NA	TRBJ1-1	CASSLVWGRNTEAFF	TGTGCCAGCAGCTTAGTGTGGGGGCGGAACACTGAAGCTTTCTTT
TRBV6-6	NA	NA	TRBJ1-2	CASSYLTGQGYTF	TGTGCCAGCAGTTACTTGACAGGCCAGGGCTACACCTTC
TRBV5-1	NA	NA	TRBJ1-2	CASSLTMDDGYTF	TGCGCCAGCAGCTTGACCATGGACGACGGCTACACCTTC
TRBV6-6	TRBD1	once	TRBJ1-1	CASSKPGQGINTEAFF	TGTGCCAGCAGTAAACCGGGACAGGGGATAAACACTGAAGCTTTCTTT